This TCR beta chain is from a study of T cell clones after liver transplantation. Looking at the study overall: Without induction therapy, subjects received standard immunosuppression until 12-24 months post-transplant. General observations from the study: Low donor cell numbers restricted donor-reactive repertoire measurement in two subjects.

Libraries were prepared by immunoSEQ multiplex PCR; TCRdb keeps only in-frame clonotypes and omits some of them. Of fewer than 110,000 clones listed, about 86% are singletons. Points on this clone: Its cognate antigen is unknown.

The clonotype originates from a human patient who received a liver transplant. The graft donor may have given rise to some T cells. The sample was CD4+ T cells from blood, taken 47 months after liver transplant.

This CDR3 reads CASSIEPNTEAFF. DNA of the CDR3: TGTGCCAGTAGTATAGAACCGAACACTGAAGCTTTCTTT. The chain is built from TRBV19 and TRBJ1-1, with D unclear. V was clipped by 0 bases and J by 1 base, with 3 bases between them. This CDR3 is 13 amino acids long. Germline CDR1 reads LNHDA; CDR2 reads SQIVND (reference sequence).